This T cell receptor beta chain was identified in a study of blood T cell repertoires in COVID-19. Study details: Whether acute or convalescent, the COVID-19 samples came from the United States, Italy and Spain. Sample material is recorded as cDNA or gDNA derived from T cells, B-cell-depleted T cells, or PBMCs.

The V and J ends lost 3 bases and 0 bases respectively, with 12 bases between them. The CDR3 contains 16 residues. Germline CDR1 is MRHNA and CDR2 is SNTAGT. This clone was detected once. Clones were sequenced by immunoSEQ multiplex PCR, and TCRdb holds only the in-frame ones, with some missing. The repertoire holds about 130,000 clones, with approximately 82% as singletons. This chain joins TRBV6-4 and TRBJ2-1, with D maybe TRBD2 (6 bases). The sequence was collected from a woman between 45 and 60 years old with acute or convalescent COVID-19. Sequencing was done on a sample of peripheral blood. CDR3 sequence: CASSDGAGYSYNEQFF. The CDR3 region has the DNA TGTGCCAGCAGTGATGGTGCGGGGTACTCCTACAATGAGCAGTTCTTC.